The next 20 T cell receptor beta chains were all read from a single sample in a study of blood T cell repertoires in COVID-19. The method was immunoSEQ multiplex PCR; TCRdb's version includes in-frame clones alone and lacks a portion of them. This table holds about 210,000 clones, 84% found once. The sample was PBMCs or T cells enriched from blood (not recorded which). The receptors originated from a woman aged 25 to 39 who had been exposed to COVID-19.

About this clone: The sample has other DNA sequences that encode this CDR3 too. This chain connects TRBV6-2 or TRBV6-3 to TRBJ2-7; D gene uncertain. The V gene's germline CDR1 is MNHEY and CDR2 SVGEGT. Trimming stripped 0 bases from V and 2 bases from J, with 8 bases between. The CDR3 contains 14 residues. CDR3 sequence: CASSYSGPTYEQYF. In DNA, the CDR3 is TGTGCCAGCAGTTACTCCGGTCCCACCTACGAGCAGTACTTC.

The table lists this clone with a few counts. The chain joins TRBV14 to TRBJ1-2; the match to TRBD1 covers 7 bases. Unmatched junction bases numbered 4, after V lost 1 base and J lost 8 bases. Germline assignment: CDR1 SGHDN and CDR2 FVKESK. This CDR3 region has 13 residues. In DNA, the CDR3 is TGTGCCAGCAGCCAAGTAAGGGGGCGCGGCTACACCTTC. Translated, it gives CASSQVRGRGYTF.

The chain couples TRBV12-3 or TRBV12-4 to TRBJ1-2, with TRBD1 matching over 10 bases. Germline trimming cut 7 bases from V and 10 bases from J; bases unmatched to any gene: 6. The length of the CDR3 is 12 residues. The CDR3 bases are TGTGCCAGCACCGGGACAGGGGTAGACTACACCTTC. This translates into CASTGTGVDYTF.

This clone was detected only a few times. In nucleotides, the CDR3 is TGTGCCAGCAGTGCCCCGGGACAGAGCTCCTATAATTCACCCCTCCACTTT. Protein: CASSAPGQSSYNSPLHF. The gene calls are TRBV6-1 and TRBJ1-6; 7 positions agree with TRBD1. After removal of 4 bases from V and 0 bases from J, the junction contained 6 bases not matched to a gene. Per the germline V gene, CDR1 is MNHNS and CDR2 is SASEGT. There are 17 residues in the CDR3.

There are a few counts of this clone. The chain joins TRBV24-1 to TRBJ1-5; no firm D call. The CDR3 has 13 amino acids. Trimming pared 4 bases from V and 0 bases from J, leaving 3 bases between. The germline gives CDR1 KGHDR, CDR2 SFDVKD. The CDR3 loop reads CATSDNSNQPQHF. CDR3 in DNA: TGTGCCACCAGTGACAATAGCAATCAGCCCCAGCATTTT.

A note on this clone: The sample carries other DNA sequences with the same CDR3. This chain uses TRBV2 with TRBJ2-2, with a weak D call TRBD2 (7 bases). CDR3 length: 14 amino acids. Germline loops: CDR1 SNHLY, CDR2 FYNNEI. Trimming removed 7 bases from V and 6 bases from J, with 15 bases in between. The CDR3 is CASIVRGGPGELFF. In nucleotides, the CDR3 is TGTGCCAGCATTGTAAGGGGGGGGCCCGGGGAGCTGTTTTTT. Full variable domain (rest looked up from reference TRBV2 and TRBJ2-2): EPEVTQTPSHQVTQMGQEVILRCVPISNHLYFYWYRQILGQKVEFLVSFYNNEISEKSEIFDDQFSVERPDGSNFTLKIRSTKLEDSAMYFCASIVRGGPGELFFGEGSRLTVL.

V gene TRBV11-2 combines with J gene TRBJ2-6; no firm D call. V lost 3 bases and J lost 0, with 6 bases in between. There are 15 residues in the CDR3. Per germline, CDR1 SGHAT and CDR2 FQNNGV. The CDR3 DNA reads TGTGCCAGCAGCTTCGGTTTCTCTGGGGCCAACGTCCTGACTTTC. As protein: CASSFGFSGANVLTF.

The chain carries TRBV7-9 and TRBJ1-1; possibly TRBD1 for D (5 bases). This CDR3 is built from 13 residues. Germline CDR1 is SEHNR and CDR2 is FQNEAQ (reference sequence). Trimming removed 4 bases from V and 4 bases from J, with 10 bases in between. In DNA, the CDR3 is TGTGCCAGCAGCTCCGGCGGGGGCACTGAAGCTTTCTTT. It codes for CASSSGGGTEAFF.

The chain joins TRBV7-6 to TRBJ1-2; 8 bases are shared with TRBD1. Germline values: CDR1 SGHVS, CDR2 FNYEAQ. The J segment lost 7 bases and the V segment lost 0 bases, leaving 4 bases of the junction unmatched. The CDR3 spans 14 residues. In DNA, the CDR3 is TGTGCCAGCAGCTTAGCCGCGGGGACAGGTGGCTACACCTTC. It yields the protein CASSLAAGTGGYTF.

CDR3 residues: CASSQALGSTEAFF. For the CDR3, the DNA is TGTGCCAGCAGCCAAGCACTCGGTAGCACTGAAGCTTTCTTT. V is TRBV3-1 (or the pseudogene TRBV3-2) and J is TRBJ1-1; no definite D call. The CDR3 has 14 amino acids. Germline V lookup: CDR1 LGHDT, CDR2 YNNKEL (reference sequence). Between the trimmed V and J ends, which lost 1 base and 4 bases, there was a span of 10 bases.

CDR3 DNA: TGTGCCAGCTCCCGAGACAGGGCGAACACTGAAGCTTTCTTT. As protein: CASSRDRANTEAFF. The chain employs TRBV7-9 and TRBJ1-1; 7 bases fit TRBD1. Germline V gives CDR1 SEHNR, CDR2 FQNEAQ (reference sequence). V shed 8 bases and J 1 base; nucleotides not matched to a gene: 7. This CDR3 has 14 residues.

There are a few counts of this clone. The chain has TRBV12-5 and TRBJ1-3, with 8 bases that match TRBD1. Looked up from germline, CDR1 is LGHNT and CDR2 is FRNRAP. The CDR3 has 18 amino acids. Unmatched junction bases numbered 10, after V lost 0 bases and J lost 3 bases. The CDR3 protein is CASGLVLINRGVGNTIYF. The CDR3 nucleotides read TGTGCTAGTGGTTTGGTACTTATAAACAGGGGGGTTGGAAACACCATATATTTT.

CDR3 DNA sequence: TGTGCCAGCAACAGGGCCCTCCAAGAGACCCAGTACTTC. Its translation: CASNRALQETQYF. The chain uses TRBV2 and TRBJ2-5; tentative D call: TRBD1 (6 bases). Per germline, CDR1 SNHLY and CDR2 FYNNEI. V was clipped by 7 bases and J by 1 base, with 10 bases between them. The CDR3 has 13 amino acids.

The V gene is TRBV5-1, the J gene TRBJ1-3; 7 positions agree with TRBD1. The CDR3 extends over 15 amino acids. Looked up from germline, CDR1 is SGHRS and CDR2 is YFSETQ. V lost 4 bases and J lost 0; bases outside the gene matches: 4. The CDR3: CASSLGQSSGNTIYF. The CDR3 nucleotides are TGCGCCAGCAGCCTGGGACAGAGCTCTGGAAACACCATATATTTT.

The rearrangement joins TRBV6-5 to TRBJ1-2; 10 bases agree with TRBD1. CDR1 and CDR2 (germline): MNHEY, SVGAGI. V shed 2 bases, J shed 8 bases, and the junction held 8 bases outside the gene matches. The CDR3 spans 15 residues. The CDR3 sequence is CASSYLGQGNRGYTF. CDR3 DNA sequence: TGTGCCAGCAGTTACCTGGGACAGGGGAATAGAGGCTACACCTTC.

A few counts support this clone. The chain is built from TRBV4-3 and TRBJ1-6; D possibly corresponds to TRBD1 (5 bases). The length of the CDR3 is 15 residues. The germline gives CDR1 LGHNA, CDR2 YSLEER. The V end lost 1 base, the J end lost 5 bases, and 9 bases lay between the germline ends. The CDR3 region has the DNA TGCGCCAGCAGCCAAGCTGGCAGGGATAATTCACCCCTCCACTTT. It codes for CASSQAGRDNSPLHF.

The chain employs TRBV12-3 or TRBV12-4 and TRBJ2-7; D is undetermined. Trimming removed 3 bases from V and 3 bases from J, with 3 bases in between. The CDR3 consists of 11 residues. In nucleotides, the CDR3 is TGTGCCAGCAGTTTGTACTACGAGCAGTACTTC. Protein product: CASSLYYEQYF.

The chain couples TRBV25-1 to TRBJ1-1; TRBD1 aligns across 8 bases. This CDR3 spans 14 amino acids. CDR1 MGHDK and CDR2 SYGVNS come from the germline V gene. Losses at the gene ends were 6 bases for V and 3 bases for J; bases not matched to a gene: 6. The CDR3 nucleotides are TGTGCCAGCAGCCCTGGGACAGGAGACACTGAAGCTTTCTTT. This sequence encodes CASSPGTGDTEAFF.

The chain combines TRBV10-1 with TRBJ2-7, with D possibly being TRBD1 (6 bases). V dropped 11 bases and J dropped 2 bases, with 16 bases sitting between them. Germline V gives CDR1 WNHNN, CDR2 SYGVQD (reference sequence). The CDR3 sequence is 13 residues long. CDR3 coding DNA: TGCGCCTACCCTCACAGGGAAACCTACGAGCAGTACTTC. Amino acids: CAYPHRETYEQYF.

The sample holds one count of this clone. The chain combines TRBV5-8 with TRBJ1-5; D is unclear. Trimming took 4 bases from V and 0 from J, leaving 17 bases between them. This CDR3 spans 17 amino acids. Germline V gene sequence: CDR1 SGHTS, CDR2 YDEGEE. CDR3: CASSRTFTVDSNQPQHF. In nucleotides, the CDR3 is TGTGCCAGCAGCCGAACATTTACAGTGGATAGCAATCAGCCCCAGCATTTT. The full variable domain, in which reference TRBV5-8 and TRBJ1-5 provide the parts outside the CDR3, is EAGVTQSPTHLIKTRGQQATLRCSPISGHTSVYWYQQALGLGLQFLLWYDEGEERNRGNFPPRFSGRQFPNYSSELNVNALELEDSALYLCASSRTFTVDSNQPQHFGDGTRLSIL.